The 24 T cell receptor beta chains given below trace back to one sample, sequenced in a study of cytomegalovirus exposure and HLA in healthy donors. The table came from immunoSEQ multiplex PCR; TCRdb's copy has only in-frame clones and leaves some out. The sample lists 71,000 or so clones, roughly 93% occurring once. The specimen was PBMCs. Source of these receptors: a young woman in good health and CMV-seronegative.

V is TRBV6-5 and J is TRBJ1-1; perhaps TRBD1 as D (5 bases). V lost 6 bases, J lost 5 bases, and 7 bases lay in between. Germline lookup yields CDR1 MNHEY and CDR2 SVGAGI. This CDR3 is built from 11 residues. The CDR3 sequence is CASRGGTEAFF. Here the CDR3 DNA reads TGTGCCAGCAGGGGGGGGACTGAAGCTTTCTTT.

V gene TRBV7-3 combines with J gene TRBJ2-3; 16 bases fit TRBD2. Germline CDR1 and CDR2: SGHTA and FQGTGA. The CDR3 runs to 16 residues. The V gene end was trimmed by 2 bases and the J gene end by 4 bases; junction bases not matched to a gene: 0. CDR3 DNA sequence: TGTGCCAGCAGCTTAGGGACTAGCGGGGGGGCAGATACGCAGTATTTT. Protein: CASSLGTSGGADTQYF.

This clone was counted a single time. The chain uses TRBV5-4 and TRBJ2-5, with a weak D call TRBD2 (5 bases). This CDR3 contains 15 residues. V was shortened by 0 bases and J by 2 bases, with 11 bases between the two germline ends. Germline V gives CDR1 SGHNT, CDR2 YYREEE (reference sequence). The CDR3 bases are TGTGCCAGCAGCTTGGGACGGGGTGGACAAGAGACCCAGTACTTC. It translates to CASSLGRGGQETQYF.

This rearrangement joins TRBV7-9 to TRBJ1-1; D perhaps matches TRBD1 (5 bases). V lost 10 bases to trimming and J lost 0 bases, with 12 bases between them. This CDR3 spans 13 amino acids. From germline, CDR1 is SEHNR and CDR2 FQNEAQ (reference sequence). CDR3 region: CATRTYLNTEAFF. CDR3 in DNA: TGTGCCACCAGGACATATTTGAACACTGAAGCTTTCTTT.

The table lists this clone with a few counts. The rearrangement joins TRBV7-9 to TRBJ2-1; 8 bases match TRBD2. CDR1 and CDR2 (germline): SEHNR, FQNEAQ (reference sequence). J lost 1 base, V lost 7 bases, and 12 bases had no gene match. This CDR3 spans 17 amino acids. In DNA, the CDR3 is TGTGCCAGCATCACCCGGACGACGGGGGGGTCCTACAATGAGCAGTTCTTC. It is translated as CASITRTTGGSYNEQFF.

The chain joins TRBV13 to TRBJ2-7, with D uncertain. V lost 0 bases to trimming and J lost 0 bases, with 3 bases between them. The germline CDR1 and CDR2 sequences are PRHDT and FYEKMQ (reference sequence). The CDR3 is 13 residues long. The CDR3 region is CASSLGASYEQYF. For the CDR3, the DNA is TGTGCCAGCAGCTTAGGAGCCTCCTACGAGCAGTACTTC. Using reference TRBV13 and TRBJ2-7 for the parts outside the CDR3, the full variable domain is AAGVIQSPRHLIKEKRETATLKCYPIPRHDTVYWYQQGPGQDPQFLISFYEKMQSDKGSIPDRFSAQQFSDYHSELNMSSLELGDSALYFCASSLGASYEQYFGPGTRLTVT.

This chain uses TRBV7-9 with TRBJ2-7; 7 nucleotides match TRBD1. V shed 6 bases, J shed 4 bases, and the junction held 6 bases outside the gene matches. The CDR3 length is 13 residues. In germline, CDR1 is SEHNR, CDR2 FQNEAQ (reference sequence). The CDR3 nucleotides are TGTGCCAGCAGTTCCGGGACAGTATACGAGCAGTACTTC. Encoded protein: CASSSGTVYEQYF.

The chain combines TRBV27 with TRBJ2-1; D may be TRBD2 (5 bases). CDR1 MNHEY and CDR2 SMNVEV come from the germline V gene (reference sequence). CDR3 length: 14 residues. Trimming left V 4 bases short and J 3 bases short, with 10 bases between. CDR3: CASSSLLVYNEQFF. The CDR3 region has the DNA TGTGCCAGCAGTTCCTTACTAGTCTACAATGAGCAGTTCTTC.

The genes are TRBV30 and TRBJ2-7, with 7 bases aligning to TRBD2. After removal of 2 bases from V and 6 bases from J, the junction contained 10 bases not matched to a gene. This CDR3 is 14 amino acids long. The germline gives CDR1 GTSNPN, CDR2 SVGIG (reference sequence). The CDR3 sequence is CAWSQGLWEGEQYF. The CDR3 DNA reads TGTGCCTGGAGTCAAGGCCTATGGGAGGGCGAGCAGTACTTC.

This clone showed up just once. The rearrangement uses TRBV18 and TRBJ2-7, with a tentative D call TRBD1 (5 bases). The germline V gene has CDR1 KGHSH and CDR2 LQKENI. The CDR3 sequence is 15 residues long. Trimming shortened V by 1 base and J by 2 bases, and 12 bases separated the two germline ends. The CDR3 spells CASSPRGPGPYEQYF. CDR3 DNA sequence: TGTGCCAGCTCACCACGAGGTCCAGGGCCCTACGAGCAGTACTTC.

The chain carries TRBV29-1 and TRBJ1-2; D remains unclear. CDR3 length equals 11 residues. The V gene's germline CDR1 is SQVTM and CDR2 ANQGSEA. The V and J ends lost 3 bases and 7 bases respectively, with 9 bases between them. CDR3 nucleotide sequence: TGCAGCGTTGATCTGGCTGGTGGCTACACCTTC. This translates into CSVDLAGGYTF.

The gene calls are TRBV7-9 and TRBJ2-1; D not resolved. This CDR3 is 13 amino acids long. Trimming removed 8 bases from V and 4 bases from J, with 12 bases in between. Germline assignment: CDR1 SEHNR and CDR2 FQNEAQ (reference sequence). The CDR3 coding sequence is TGTGCCAGCTCTCAGGTCCAGTACAATGAGCAGTTCTTC. It translates to CASSQVQYNEQFF.

CDR3 in amino acids: CASSPNWEEKLFF. CDR3 nucleotide sequence: TGTGCCAGCAGCCCCAACTGGGAGGAAAAACTGTTTTTT. The chain has TRBV16 and TRBJ1-4; D unclear. V was trimmed by 4 bases and J by 8 bases, leaving 11 bases between them. Looked up from germline, CDR1 is KGHSY and CDR2 is FQNENV. There are 13 residues in the CDR3.

The chain recombines TRBV4-2 with TRBJ1-6, with 7 positions matching TRBD1. The V segment lost 0 bases and the J segment 4 bases; nucleotides outside the gene matches: 12. The CDR3 is made up of 19 amino acids. Germline CDR1 reads LGHNA; CDR2 reads YNFKEQ. CDR3 bases: TGTGCCAGCAGCCAAGAGGGGGAGAGTGCAGGGGGGTATAATTCACCCCTCCACTTT. This gives the protein CASSQEGESAGGYNSPLHF.

V is TRBV9 and J is TRBJ2-3; the D gene is possibly TRBD1 (5 bases). V gave up 3 bases and J gave up 7 bases, with 12 bases separating them. Looked up from germline, CDR1 is SGDLS and CDR2 is YYNGEE. The CDR3 extends over 13 amino acids. The CDR3 nucleotides are TGTGCCAGCAGCGCCCAGGGTTCGCATACGCAGTATTTT. As protein: CASSAQGSHTQYF.

The chain has TRBV15 and TRBJ1-4, with TRBD1 identical over 7 bases. The germline gives CDR1 LNHNV, CDR2 YYDKDF (reference sequence). With V trimmed by 0 bases and J by 3 bases, 7 bases remained unmatched. The CDR3 is 17 residues long. The CDR3 DNA reads as TGTGCCACCAGCAGAGACCCCCTTGGGACAGCTAATGAAAAACTGTTTTTT. This translates into CATSRDPLGTANEKLFF. Full variable domain (outside the CDR3, taken from reference TRBV15 and TRBJ1-4): DAMVIQNPRYQVTQFGKPVTLSCSQTLNHNVMYWYQQKSSQAPKLLFHYYDKDFNNEADTPDNFQSRRPNTSFCFLDIRSPGLGDTAMYLCATSRDPLGTANEKLFFGSGTQLSVL.

This chain links TRBV9 with TRBJ2-1, with 9 bases fitting TRBD2. V shed 0 bases, J shed 2 bases, and the junction held 3 bases outside the gene matches. The CDR3 consists of 16 residues. Germline-derived CDR1 and CDR2 are SGDLS and YYNGEE. CDR3 nucleotide sequence: TGTGCCAGCAGCGTAGGGGGCGGGGGGGCCTACAATGAGCAGTTCTTC. Its translation: CASSVGGGGAYNEQFF.

The CDR3 loop reads CASSAPGRGPLNQPQHF. The CDR3 coding sequence is TGTGCCAGCAGCGCGCCCGGCAGGGGACCCCTCAATCAGCCCCAGCATTTT. This rearrangement joins TRBV28 to TRBJ1-5, with a weak D call TRBD1 (6 bases). This CDR3 spans 17 amino acids. V shed 6 bases and J shed 3 bases, with 21 bases lying between them. Per germline, CDR1 MDHEN and CDR2 SYDVKM.

The CDR3 bases are TGCGCCAGCAGCCAACCCCCTTTACGAAGCGGGGCCTACAATGAGCAGTTCTTC. Translated: CASSQPPLRSGAYNEQFF. This chain uses TRBV4-1 with TRBJ2-1; TRBD2 matches 7 bases. CDR1 and CDR2 from the germline V gene are MGHRA and YSYEKL. V was clipped by 2 bases and J by 2 bases; unmatched bases: 12. The CDR3 runs to 18 residues.

The V gene is TRBV6-1, the J gene TRBJ2-2; 8 nucleotides align to TRBD1. Germline V gene lookup returns CDR1 MNHNS and CDR2 SASEGT. CDR3 length: 16 amino acids. The V and J ends lost 3 bases and 3 bases, in that order; junction bases with no gene match: 6. In DNA form, the CDR3 reads TGTGCCAGCAGTGAGACGCCGGGACAGGACACCGGGGAGCTGTTTTTT. Translating gives CASSETPGQDTGELFF.

The chain employs TRBV5-5 and TRBJ1-4, with a possible D match to TRBD1 (6 bases). V was cut by 3 bases and J by 3 bases, with 12 bases left in between. The CDR3 totals 15 residues. Germline V gene lookup returns CDR1 SGHKS and CDR2 YYEKEE (reference sequence). CDR3 nucleotide sequence: TGTGCCAGCAGCTCTCGAGGGGGGGCTAATGAAAAACTGTTTTTT. It translates to CASSSRGGANEKLFF.

The chain has TRBV28 and TRBJ1-3; tentatively, D is TRBD1 (6 bases). This CDR3 spans 17 amino acids. Germline assignment: CDR1 MDHEN and CDR2 SYDVKM. The V gene lost 6 bases and the J gene lost 4 bases, with 22 bases spanning the gap. The CDR3 loop is CASRDSFLRLLGNTIYF. In DNA form, the CDR3 reads TGTGCCAGCAGGGACAGCTTTCTTAGATTATTGGGAAACACCATATATTTT.

The chain couples TRBV7-7 to TRBJ2-5, with D possibly being TRBD1 (5 bases). The V end was cut by 5 bases, the J end by 2 bases, with 9 bases between. Germline V lookup: CDR1 SSHAT, CDR2 FNYEAQ (reference sequence). The CDR3 contains 13 residues. The CDR3 loop reads CASSRGQQETQYF. DNA of the CDR3: TGTGCCAGCAGCCGTGGACAACAAGAGACCCAGTACTTC.

V and J are TRBV6-7 and TRBJ2-5, with TRBD2 matching 10 bases. TRBV6-7 is recorded as an ORF, its role being uncertain. V gave up 8 bases and J gave up 0 bases; unmatched junction bases: 9. The CDR3 is 16 amino acids. CDR3 in DNA: TGTGCCAGCCAGCCCTATAGCGGGGGGCACCAAGAGACCCAGTACTTC. It is translated as CASQPYSGGHQETQYF.